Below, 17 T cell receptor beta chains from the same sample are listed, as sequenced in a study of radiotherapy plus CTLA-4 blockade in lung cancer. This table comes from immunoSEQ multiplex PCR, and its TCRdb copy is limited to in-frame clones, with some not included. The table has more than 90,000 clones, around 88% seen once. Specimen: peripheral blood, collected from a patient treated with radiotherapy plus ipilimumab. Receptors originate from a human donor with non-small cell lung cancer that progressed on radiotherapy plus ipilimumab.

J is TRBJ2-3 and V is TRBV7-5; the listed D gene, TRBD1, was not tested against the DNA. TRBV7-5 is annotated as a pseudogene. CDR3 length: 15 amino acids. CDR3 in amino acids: CARSPAGGSGDTQYF. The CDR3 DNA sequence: TGTGCCAGAAGCCCGGCAGGGGGATCCGGGGATACGCAGTATTTT.

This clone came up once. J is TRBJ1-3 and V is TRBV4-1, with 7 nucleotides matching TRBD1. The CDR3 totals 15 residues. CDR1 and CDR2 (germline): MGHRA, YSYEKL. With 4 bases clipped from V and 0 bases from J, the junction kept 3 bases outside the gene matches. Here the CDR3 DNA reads TGCGCCAGCAGCCTCAGGGGGGTCTCTGGAAACACCATATATTTT. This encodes CASSLRGVSGNTIYF.

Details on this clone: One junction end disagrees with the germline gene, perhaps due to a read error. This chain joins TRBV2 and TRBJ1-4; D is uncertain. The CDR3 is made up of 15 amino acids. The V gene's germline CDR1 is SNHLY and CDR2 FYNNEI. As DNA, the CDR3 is TGTACCAGCCTCTACGGCAGAACAACTAATGAAAAACTGTTTTTT. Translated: CTSLYGRTTNEKLFF.

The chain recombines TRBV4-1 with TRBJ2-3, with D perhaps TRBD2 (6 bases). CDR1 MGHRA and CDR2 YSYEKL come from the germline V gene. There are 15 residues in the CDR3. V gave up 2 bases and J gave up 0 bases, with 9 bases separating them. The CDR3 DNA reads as TGCGCCAGCAGCCAACGAAGCGGGAGCACAGATACGCAGTATTTT. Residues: CASSQRSGSTDTQYF.

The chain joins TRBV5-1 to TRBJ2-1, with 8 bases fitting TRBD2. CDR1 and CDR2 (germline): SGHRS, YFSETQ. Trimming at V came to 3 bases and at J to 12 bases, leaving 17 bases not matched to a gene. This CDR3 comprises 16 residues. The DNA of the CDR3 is TGCGCCAGCAGCTCGATGCCGGGACTAGACAGAGGTGGGCAGTTCTTC. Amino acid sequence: CASSSMPGLDRGGQFF.

CDR3 nucleotides: TGCGCCAGCAGTCAATCCTACAGGGGGCTTACAGATACGCAGTATTTT. Its translation: CASSQSYRGLTDTQYF. This rearrangement joins TRBV23-1 to TRBJ2-3; TRBD1 aligns across 9 bases. TRBV23-1 is annotated as an ORF whose role is uncertain. The CDR3 runs to 16 residues. Trimming cost V 0 bases and J 3 bases; bases outside gene matches: 4.

CDR3 DNA sequence: TGCGCCAGCAGCCCTACAGGATTGGGCGCTGAAGCTTTCTTT. Translated: CASSPTGLGAEAFF. The genes are TRBV4-1 and TRBJ1-1; a possible D gene is TRBD1 (5 bases). This CDR3 comprises 14 residues. Germline values: CDR1 MGHRA, CDR2 YSYEKL. Trimming took off 4 bases at V and 6 bases at J, with 15 bases between the two ends.

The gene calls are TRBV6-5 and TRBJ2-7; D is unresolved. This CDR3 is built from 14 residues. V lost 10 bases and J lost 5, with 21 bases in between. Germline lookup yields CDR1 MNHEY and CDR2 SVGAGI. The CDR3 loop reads CATHPSTGAHEQYF. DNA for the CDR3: TGTGCCACCCACCCCTCGACGGGTGCGCACGAGCAGTACTTC.

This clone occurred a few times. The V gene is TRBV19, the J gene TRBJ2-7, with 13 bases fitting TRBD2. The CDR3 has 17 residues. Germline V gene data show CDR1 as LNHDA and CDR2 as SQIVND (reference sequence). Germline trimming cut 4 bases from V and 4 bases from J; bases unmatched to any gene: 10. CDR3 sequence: CASSNQAGLAGRYEQYF. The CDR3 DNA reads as TGTGCCAGTAGTAACCAAGCGGGACTAGCGGGAAGATACGAGCAGTACTTC.

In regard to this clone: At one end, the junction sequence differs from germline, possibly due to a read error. The CDR3, as DNA: TGTGCCAGCTCACCACAGGGTTGGGAGCAGTGCTTC. This codes for CASSPQGWEQCF. The genes are TRBV18 and TRBJ2-7; a possible D gene is TRBD2 (5 bases). CDR1 is KGHSH, CDR2 LQKENI, per germline. The CDR3 loop spans 12 amino acids.

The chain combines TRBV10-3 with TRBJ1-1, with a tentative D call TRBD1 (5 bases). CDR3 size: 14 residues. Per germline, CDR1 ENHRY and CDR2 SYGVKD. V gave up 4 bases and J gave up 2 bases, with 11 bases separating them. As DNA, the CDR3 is TGTGCCATCAGTGCCGCCGGGGGTAACACTGAAGCTTTCTTT. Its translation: CAISAAGGNTEAFF.

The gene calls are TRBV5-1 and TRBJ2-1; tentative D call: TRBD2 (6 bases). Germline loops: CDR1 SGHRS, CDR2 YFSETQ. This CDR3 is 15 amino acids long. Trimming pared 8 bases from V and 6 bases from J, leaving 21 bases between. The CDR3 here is CASSTGGLGGNEQFF. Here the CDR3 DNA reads TGCGCCAGTTCTACCGGTGGTCTGGGGGGCAATGAGCAGTTCTTC. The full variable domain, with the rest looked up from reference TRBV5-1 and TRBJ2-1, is KAGVTQTPRYLIKTRGQQVTLSCSPISGHRSVSWYQQTPGQGLQFLFEYFSETQRNKGNFPGRFSGRQFSNSRSEMNVSTLELGDSALYLCASSTGGLGGNEQFFGPGTRLTVL.

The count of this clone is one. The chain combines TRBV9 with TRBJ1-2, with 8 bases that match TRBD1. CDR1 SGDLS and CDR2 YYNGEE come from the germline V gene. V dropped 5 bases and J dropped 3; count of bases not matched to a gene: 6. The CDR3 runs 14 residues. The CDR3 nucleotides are TGTGCCAGCAGTGATACAGGGGGGCACTATGGCTACACCTTC. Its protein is CASSDTGGHYGYTF.

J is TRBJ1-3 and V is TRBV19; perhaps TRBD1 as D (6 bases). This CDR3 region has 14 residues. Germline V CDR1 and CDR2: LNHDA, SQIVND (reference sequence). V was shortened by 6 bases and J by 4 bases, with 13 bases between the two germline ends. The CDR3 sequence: CASRSGGTGNTIYF. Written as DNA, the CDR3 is TGTGCCAGTAGATCGGGAGGGACAGGAAACACCATATATTTT. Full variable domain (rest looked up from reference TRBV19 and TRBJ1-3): DGGITQSPKYLFRKEGQNVTLSCEQNLNHDAMYWYRQDPGQGLRLIYYSQIVNDFQKGDIAEGYSVSREKKESFPLTVTSAQKNPTAFYLCASRSGGTGNTIYFGEGSWLTVV.

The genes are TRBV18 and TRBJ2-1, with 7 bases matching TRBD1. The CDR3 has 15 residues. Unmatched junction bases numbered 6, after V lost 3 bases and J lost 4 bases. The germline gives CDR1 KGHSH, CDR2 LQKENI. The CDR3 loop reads CASSPTGQVYNEQFF. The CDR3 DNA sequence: TGTGCCAGCTCACCGACAGGGCAAGTTTACAATGAGCAGTTCTTC.

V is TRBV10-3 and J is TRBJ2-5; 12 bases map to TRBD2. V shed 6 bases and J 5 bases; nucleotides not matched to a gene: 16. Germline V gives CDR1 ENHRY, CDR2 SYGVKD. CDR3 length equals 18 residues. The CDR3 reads CAIRTGRTSGNPYETQYF. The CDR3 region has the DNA TGTGCCATCAGGACGGGTCGGACTAGCGGGAACCCTTACGAGACCCAGTACTTC.

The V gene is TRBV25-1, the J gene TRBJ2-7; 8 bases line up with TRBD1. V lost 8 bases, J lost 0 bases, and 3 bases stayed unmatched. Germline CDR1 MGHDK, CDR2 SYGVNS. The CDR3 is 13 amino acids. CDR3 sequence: CASSGQGSYEQYF. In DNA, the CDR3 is TGTGCCAGCTCAGGACAGGGCTCCTACGAGCAGTACTTC.